This T cell receptor (beta chain) was sequenced for a study of a mutant IDH1 vaccine in newly diagnosed glioma. For this clone: What it binds is unknown.

The time point is: week 35, safety follow-up. Every vaccine dose comprised 300 ug of mutant IDH1 20-mer peptide plus topical imiquimod. The CDR3 has 13 residues. The V segment lost 2 bases and the J segment 4 bases; nucleotides outside the gene matches: 2. The germline V gene has CDR1 SGHRS and CDR2 YFSETQ. Some clones are missing from TCRdb's copy, which holds only in-frame ones; the method was immunoSEQ multiplex PCR. The sample consists of some 71,000 clones, about 88% of them appearing once. The receptor's source is a man aged 25-40 years with glioma. Sequenced material: PBMCs, taken from a glioma patient whose treatment included an IDH1 peptide vaccine. This chain links TRBV5-1 with TRBJ1-2; TRBD1 aligns across 7 bases. The CDR3 sequence is CASSLQGSYGYTF. The CDR3 region has the DNA TGCGCCAGCAGCTTACAGGGGAGCTATGGCTACACCTTC.